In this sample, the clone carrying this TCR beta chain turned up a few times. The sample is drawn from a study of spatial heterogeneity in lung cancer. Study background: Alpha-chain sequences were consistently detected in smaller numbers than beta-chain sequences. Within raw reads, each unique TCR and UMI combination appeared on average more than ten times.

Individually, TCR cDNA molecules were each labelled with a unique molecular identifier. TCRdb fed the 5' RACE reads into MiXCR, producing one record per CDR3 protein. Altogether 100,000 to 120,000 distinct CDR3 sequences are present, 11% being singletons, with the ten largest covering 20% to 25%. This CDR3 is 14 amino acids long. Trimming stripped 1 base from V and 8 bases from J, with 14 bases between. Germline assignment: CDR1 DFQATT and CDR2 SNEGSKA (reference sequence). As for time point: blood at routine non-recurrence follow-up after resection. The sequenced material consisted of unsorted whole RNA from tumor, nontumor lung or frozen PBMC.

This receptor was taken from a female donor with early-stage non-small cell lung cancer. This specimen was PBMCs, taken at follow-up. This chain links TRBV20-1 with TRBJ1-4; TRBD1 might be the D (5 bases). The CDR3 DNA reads TGCAGTGCTAGAGGGCGACGTAGGGGCGAAAAACTGTTTTTT. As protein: CSARGRRRGEKLFF.